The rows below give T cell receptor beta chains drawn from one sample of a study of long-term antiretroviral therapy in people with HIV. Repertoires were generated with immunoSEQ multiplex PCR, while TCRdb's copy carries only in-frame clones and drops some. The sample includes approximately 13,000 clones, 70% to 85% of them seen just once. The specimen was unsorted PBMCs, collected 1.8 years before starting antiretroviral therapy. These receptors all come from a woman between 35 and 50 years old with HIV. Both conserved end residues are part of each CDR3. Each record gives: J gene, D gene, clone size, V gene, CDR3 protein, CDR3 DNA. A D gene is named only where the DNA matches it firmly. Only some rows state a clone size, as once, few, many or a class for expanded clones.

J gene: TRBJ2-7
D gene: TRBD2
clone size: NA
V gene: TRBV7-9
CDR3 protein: CASRLAGESYEQYF
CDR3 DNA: TGTGCCAGCAGATTAGCGGGAGAGTCCTACGAGCAGTACTTC

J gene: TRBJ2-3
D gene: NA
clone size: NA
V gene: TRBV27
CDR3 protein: CASSPLGVGGYTDTQYF
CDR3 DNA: TGTGCCAGCAGTCCCCTCGGTGTAGGGGGGTACACAGATACGCAGTATTTT

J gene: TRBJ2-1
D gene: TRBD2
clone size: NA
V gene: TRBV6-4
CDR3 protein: CASSGKLAGGPYNEQFF
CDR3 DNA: TGTGCCAGCAGTGGAAAACTAGCGGGAGGCCCTTATAATGAGCAGTTCTTC

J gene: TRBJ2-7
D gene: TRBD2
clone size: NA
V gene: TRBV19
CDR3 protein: CASSRGGYEQYF
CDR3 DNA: TGTGCCAGTAGTAGGGGGGGCTACGAGCAGTACTTC

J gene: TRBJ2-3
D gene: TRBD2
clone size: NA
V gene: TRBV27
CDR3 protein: CASSWGGSGRTQYF
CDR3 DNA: TGTGCCAGCAGTTGGGGGGGTAGCGGGAGAACGCAGTATTTT

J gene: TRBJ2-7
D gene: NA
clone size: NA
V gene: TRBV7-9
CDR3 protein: CASSTAGTESYEQYF
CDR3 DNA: TGTGCCAGCAGTACGGCCGGGACGGAATCCTACGAGCAGTACTTC

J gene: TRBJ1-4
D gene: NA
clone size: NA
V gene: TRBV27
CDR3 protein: CASSLVGAEKLFF
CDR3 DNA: TGTGCCAGCAGTTTGGTCGGAGCGGAAAAACTGTTTTTT

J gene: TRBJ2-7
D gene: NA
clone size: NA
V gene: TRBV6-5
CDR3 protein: CASSYSFRYEQYF
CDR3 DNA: TGTGCCAGCAGTTACTCGTTTAGGTACGAGCAGTACTTC

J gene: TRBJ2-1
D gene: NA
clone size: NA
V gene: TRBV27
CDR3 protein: CASSLEAHSSYNEQFF
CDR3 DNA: TGTGCCAGCAGTTTAGAGGCACACAGCTCCTACAATGAGCAGTTCTTC

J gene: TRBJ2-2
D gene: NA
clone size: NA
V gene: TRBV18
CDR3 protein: CASSPPNRATNTGELFF
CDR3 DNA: TGTGCCAGCTCACCACCTAACCGGGCAACGAACACCGGGGAGCTGTTTTTT

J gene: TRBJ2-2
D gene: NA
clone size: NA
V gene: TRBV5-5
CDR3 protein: CASSLGQNTGELFF
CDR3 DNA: TGCGCCAGCAGCCTAGGACAGAACACCGGGGAGCTGTTTTTT

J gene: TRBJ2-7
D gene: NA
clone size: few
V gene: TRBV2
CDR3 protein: CASSRISYEQYF
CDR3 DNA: TGTGCCAGCAGCAGGATCTCCTACGAGCAGTACTTC

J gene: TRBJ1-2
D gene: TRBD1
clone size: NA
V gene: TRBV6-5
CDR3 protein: CASSYSTGAVYGYTF
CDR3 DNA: TGTGCCAGCAGTTACTCTACAGGGGCGGTCTATGGCTACACCTTC

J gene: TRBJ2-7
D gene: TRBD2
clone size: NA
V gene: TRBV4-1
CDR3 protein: CASSQPTSGSLYEQYF
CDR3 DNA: TGCGCCAGCAGCCAACCGACTAGCGGGTCTCTCTACGAGCAGTACTTC

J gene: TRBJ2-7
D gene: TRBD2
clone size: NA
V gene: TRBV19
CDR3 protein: CASSIDRGSGYEQYF
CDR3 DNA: TGTGCCAGTAGTATAGATCGCGGGAGTGGGTACGAGCAGTACTTC

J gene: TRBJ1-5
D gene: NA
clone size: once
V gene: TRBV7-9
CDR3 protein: CASSPQGNQPQHF
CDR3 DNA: TGTGCCAGCAGCCCCCAGGGCAATCAGCCCCAGCATTTT